This T cell receptor beta chain was recorded in a study of cytomegalovirus exposure and HLA in healthy donors. PCR amplification relied on 60 Vbeta primers (plus 13 Jbeta primers). TCRdb's table, derived via immunoSEQ multiplex PCR, lists solely in-frame clones and lacks some. The data show 200,000 to 250,000 clones, roughly 80% seen once. The CDR3 covers 12 residues. The germline V and J ends were trimmed by 5 bases and 10 bases, with 15 bases remaining between them. CDR1 is SQVTM and CDR2 is ANQGSEA in the germline V gene. The sequencing input was PBMCs. The clonotype originates from a man aged 25-40 years in good health and CMV-seronegative. The chain links TRBV29-1 to TRBJ2-1, with D maybe TRBD1 (5 bases). Here the CDR3 reads CSVLDGHPEQFF. The CDR3 DNA reads TGCAGCGTTCTGGACGGACACCCGGAGCAGTTCTTC.